This TCR beta chain is from a study of OX40 agonist ivuxolimab in advanced cancers. The study's findings and limits: The CD4+ and CD8+ T cells in the blood had expanded clonally by week 6 at 0.1 to 3.0 mg/kg. The average count of expanded clones was higher among CD8+ T cells than among CD4+.

Trimming at V came to 3 bases and at J to 6 bases, leaving 10 bases not matched to a gene. The germline V gene has CDR1 MNHNS and CDR2 SASEGT. The CDR3 has 16 amino acids. On this clone: Antigen unknown.

The assay was immunoSEQ multiplex PCR, and TCRdb's table has in-frame clones only and misses some. The sample holds around 100,000 clones, over 75% seen once. V and J are TRBV6-1 and TRBJ2-2, with 7 bases matching TRBD2. Sequenced here: CD4+ or CD8+ T cells sorted from blood, sampled in a trial of the OX40 agonist ivuxolimab. The TCR comes from an adult with an advanced solid tumor such as melanoma, head and neck, liver or kidney cancer. In nucleotides, the CDR3 is TGTGCCAGCAGTGAGGGGGGGAGGGGAAGAGCCGGGGAGCTGTTTTTT. Encoded protein: CASSEGGRGRAGELFF.